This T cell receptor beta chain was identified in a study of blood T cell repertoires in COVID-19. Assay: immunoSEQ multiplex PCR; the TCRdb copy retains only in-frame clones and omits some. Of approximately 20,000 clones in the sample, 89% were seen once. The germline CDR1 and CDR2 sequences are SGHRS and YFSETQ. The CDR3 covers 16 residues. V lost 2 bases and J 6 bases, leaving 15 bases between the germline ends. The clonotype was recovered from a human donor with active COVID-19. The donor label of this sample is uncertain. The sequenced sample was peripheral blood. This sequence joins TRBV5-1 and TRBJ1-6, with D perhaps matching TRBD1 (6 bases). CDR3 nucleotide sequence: TGCGCCAGCAGCTTAGAAGCTAGGGGGATTAATTCACCCCTCCACTTT. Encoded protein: CASSLEARGINSPLHF.